This T cell receptor beta chain was captured in a study of CD8+CD57+ T cells in acquired aplastic anemia. Study overall: Mean yield of DNA from sorted CD4+ and CD8+ cells was approximately 3 ug. For CD4+ cells, healthy donors had an average of roughly 11 million reads.

Germline V gene lookup returns CDR1 LGHNA and CDR2 YNFKEQ. This CDR3 spans 16 amino acids. V lost 4 bases and J lost 5, with 18 bases in between. Genomic DNA constituted the template upon which TCR beta VDJ and CDR3 profiling was performed. TCRdb analysed the reads with MiXCR anew, one entry per CDR3 protein. The data show 50,000 to 70,000 distinct CDR3 sequences, around 50% seen once. The clonotype originates from a human donor in good health, serving as a control. The specimen was sorted CD4+, CD8+, or CD8+CD57+ T cells (not recorded which) from PBMCs. The chain has TRBV4-2 and TRBJ2-1; a weak D match, TRBD2 (5 bases). CDR3 nucleotides: TGTGCCAGCAGCCCCGGTGCAAGCGGAGCCCACAATGAGCAGTTCTTC. It is translated as CASSPGASGAHNEQFF.